This T cell receptor beta chain was sequenced for a study of cytomegalovirus exposure and HLA in healthy donors. General study findings and limits: Accurate HLA-A and HLA-B prediction from TCR beta sequences was reported for most subjects. More clonal expansion characterized HLA-associated TCR beta chains than equally common others in a later analysis.

From germline, CDR1 is KGHSH and CDR2 LQKENI. The CDR3 has 15 amino acids. Trimming pared 1 base from V and 5 bases from J, leaving 11 bases between. The PCR employed 60 Vbeta primers together with 13 Jbeta primers. Clones were read by immunoSEQ multiplex PCR, and TCRdb kept only the in-frame ones, dropping some. This table lists about 88,000 clones. Comments on this clone: Antigen unknown. This sample also contains other DNA sequences that code for the same CDR3.

Material for sequencing was PBMCs. The TCR originated in a girl under 18 in good health and CMV-seropositive. V gene TRBV18 combines with J gene TRBJ2-2, with D perhaps TRBD1 (6 bases). The CDR3 nucleotides are TGTGCCAGCTCACCACAGGGGGTTCGGACCGGGGAGCTGTTTTTT. Amino acid sequence: CASSPQGVRTGELFF.